What follows are 26 T cell receptor beta chains derived from one specimen sequenced in a study of molecular identifiers for immune sequencing clone quantification. In TCRdb, the PCR reads were re-called with MiXCR into one record per CDR3 protein. The data show roughly 320,000 distinct CDR3 sequences, with about a fifth seen just once and 0.81% held by the top ten. What was sequenced was naive CD8+ T cells from blood, with Jurkat cell RNA spiked in. Subset here: FACS-sorted CD8+CD4-CCR7+CD45RA+ naive T cells. The receptors were gathered from a human donor in good health. Some libraries in this study had Jurkat cell RNA spiked in.

This clonotype was detected ten times or more. This chain connects TRBV27 to TRBJ1-2; D uncertain. Trimming pared 0 bases from V and 4 bases from J, leaving 9 bases between. The CDR3 is 14 residues long. Germline V gene lookup returns CDR1 MNHEY and CDR2 SMNVEV (reference sequence). Here the CDR3 DNA reads TGTGCCAGCAGTTTATCGGCCAGCTCCTATGGCTACACCTTC. This sequence encodes CASSLSASSYGYTF.

This clonotype has ten or more counts. The rearrangement joins TRBV4-3 to TRBJ2-3; D remains ambiguous. Trimming removed 0 bases from V and 0 bases from J, with 10 bases in between. Germline assignment: CDR1 LGHNA and CDR2 YSLEER. The CDR3 extends over 16 amino acids. The CDR3 spells CASSQDKIGSTDTQYF. The DNA for the CDR3 is TGCGCCAGCAGCCAAGATAAGATCGGGAGCACAGATACGCAGTATTTT.

This clonotype was seen ten or more times. The V gene is TRBV13, the J gene TRBJ1-2, with TRBD1 matching over 9 bases. CDR3 length: 14 amino acids. After removal of 5 bases from V and 3 bases from J, the junction contained 4 bases not matched to a gene. Germline CDR1 is PRHDT and CDR2 is FYEKMQ (reference sequence). CDR3 bases: TGTGCCAGCAGCCAGGGACAGGGTGACTATGGCTACACCTTC. Amino acids: CASSQGQGDYGYTF.

Many counts were recorded for this clonotype. The chain joins TRBV7-9 to TRBJ1-3; 7 bases align to TRBD1. The CDR3 extends over 18 amino acids. Per the germline V gene, CDR1 is SEHNR and CDR2 is FQNEAQ (reference sequence). With 6 bases clipped from V and 0 bases from J, the junction kept 14 bases outside the gene matches. CDR3: CASRDRDSSRVSGNTIYF. The CDR3 DNA follows: TGTGCCAGCAGGGACCGGGACAGCTCTAGAGTCTCTGGAAACACCATATATTTT.

The sample holds a few counts of this clonotype. The chain uses TRBV4-3 and TRBJ1-1, with D possibly TRBD1 on 5 matching bases. V dropped 2 bases and J dropped 3 bases, with 22 bases sitting between them. The CDR3 is 18 residues long. Germline loops: CDR1 LGHNA, CDR2 YSLEER. CDR3 sequence reads: CASSQRVVGRGVDTEAFF. In DNA form, the CDR3 reads TGCGCCAGCAGCCAAAGGGTCGTAGGGCGGGGGGTGGACACTGAAGCTTTCTTT.

The chain carries TRBV2 and TRBJ2-3; no definite D call. The V gene lost 2 bases and the J gene lost 4 bases, with 16 bases spanning the gap. The CDR3 runs 16 residues. Germline V gene data show CDR1 as SNHLY and CDR2 as FYNNEI. The CDR3 is CASSERLTALSDTQYF. The DNA for the CDR3 is TGTGCCAGCAGTGAAAGGCTAACGGCTTTGTCAGATACGCAGTATTTT. The full variable domain, its missing parts supplied by reference TRBV2 and TRBJ2-3, is EPEVTQTPSHQVTQMGQEVILRCVPISNHLYFYWYRQILGQKVEFLVSFYNNEISEKSEIFDDQFSVERPDGSNFTLKIRSTKLEDSAMYFCASSERLTALSDTQYFGPGTRLTVL.

CDR3 in DNA: TGTGCCTGGACCGGACTAGCGGTCTACGAGCAGTACTTC. Translated, it gives CAWTGLAVYEQYF. V gene TRBV30 combines with J gene TRBJ2-7; TRBD2 agrees at 10 bases. With 4 bases clipped from V and 3 bases from J, the junction kept 3 bases outside the gene matches. The length of the CDR3 is 13 residues. The germline gives CDR1 GTSNPN, CDR2 SVGIG (reference sequence).

This clonotype was seen at least ten times. V and J are TRBV12-3 or TRBV12-4 and TRBJ1-1; D might be TRBD1 (5 bases). V was clipped by 3 bases and J by 4 bases, with 9 bases between them. The CDR3 totals 13 residues. CDR3 sequence (DNA): TGTGCCAGCAGTTTGGGGGAGGCCACTGAAGCTTTCTTT. Translated: CASSLGEATEAFF.

There are many counts of this clonotype. Likely a read error: the CDR3 ends without its conserved phenylalanine or tryptophan. The DNA is omitted, as the CDR3 cannot be located on it reliably, and the CDR3 follows TCRdb's listing. V gene TRBV5-6 combines with J gene TRBJ2-7. Germline CDR1 is SGHDT and CDR2 is YYEEEE. The CDR3 comprises 16 residues, both ends counted. Here the CDR3 reads CASSLGTAPTSSTSES.

Details on this clonotype: This may come from a read error, since a much larger clone is one base off. The gene calls are TRBV7-3 and TRBJ2-1; the D gene could be TRBD1 or TRBD2 (6 bases each). V was trimmed by 8 bases and J by 2 bases, leaving 16 bases between them. Germline V gives CDR1 SGHTA, CDR2 FQGTGA. The CDR3 is 15 residues long. As DNA, the CDR3 is TGTGCCAGCTGTTGGAGGGGGGAAGCCTACAATGAGCAGTTCTTC. This translates into CASCWRGEAYNEQFF.

This clonotype was detected ten times or more. This chain links TRBV6-1 with TRBJ2-7; 8 bases are shared with TRBD2. Germline CDR1 MNHNS, CDR2 SASEGT. J gave up 3 bases and V 3 bases, and 1 base lay outside the gene matches. CDR3 length: 13 amino acids. The DNA for the CDR3 is TGTGCCAGCAGTGAGCGGGGGGTCTACGAGCAGTACTTC. As protein: CASSERGVYEQYF.

This clonotype appeared many times. V and J are TRBV7-9 and TRBJ2-1, with D possibly being TRBD1 (5 bases). The CDR3 covers 15 residues. Trimming took off 2 bases at V and 5 bases at J, with 13 bases between the two ends. Germline assignment: CDR1 SEHNR and CDR2 FQNEAQ (reference sequence). The CDR3 sequence is CASSLIKPGNNEQFF. CDR3 sequence (DNA): TGTGCCAGCAGCTTAATAAAGCCAGGGAACAATGAGCAGTTCTTC. The complete variable domain, with remaining parts taken from reference TRBV7-9 and TRBJ2-1, reads DTGVSQNPRHKITKRGQNVTFRCDPISEHNRLYWYRQTLGQGPEFLTYFQNEAQLEKSRLLSDRFSAERPKGSFSTLEIQRTEQGDSAMYLCASSLIKPGNNEQFFGPGTRLTVL.

This clonotype was detected many times. The rearrangement links TRBV5-6 to TRBJ1-1; 7 nucleotides align to TRBD1. Germline V gene sequence: CDR1 SGHDT, CDR2 YYEEEE. The CDR3 sequence is 13 residues long. V lost 0 bases to trimming and J lost 9 bases; unmatched junction nucleotides: 5. In nucleotides, the CDR3 is TGTGCCAGCAGCTTGGGACAGGGCACCCAAGCTTTCTTT. Its translation is CASSLGQGTQAFF. Using reference TRBV5-6 and TRBJ1-1 for the parts outside the CDR3, the full variable domain is DAGVTQSPTHLIKTRGQQVTLRCSPKSGHDTVSWYQQALGQGPQFIFQYYEEEERQRGNFPDRFSGHQFPNYSSELNVNALLLGDSALYLCASSLGQGTQAFFGQGTRLTVV.

A note on this clonotype: This may stem from a read error, because a much larger clone lies one nucleotide away. The CDR3 is CASSETTHYNYGHTF. Here the CDR3 DNA reads TGTGCCAGCAGTGAAACGACACACTATAACTATGGCCACACCTTC. The chain employs TRBV2 and TRBJ1-2; no clear D. This CDR3 contains 15 residues. Germline V gene data show CDR1 as SNHLY and CDR2 as FYNNEI.

The table lists this clonotype with many counts. The genes are TRBV28 and TRBJ1-3; TRBD1 matches at 9 bases. There are 15 residues in the CDR3. The V segment lost 6 bases and the J segment 3 bases; nucleotides outside the gene matches: 6. The V gene's germline CDR1 is MDHEN and CDR2 SYDVKM. The CDR3 region has the DNA TGTGCCAGCAGGCCTACAGGGGGCATTGGAAACACCATATATTTT. Translated, it gives CASRPTGGIGNTIYF.

Many counts were recorded for this clonotype. This chain uses TRBV29-1 with TRBJ2-3, with 8 bases identical to TRBD1. CDR3 length equals 15 residues. In germline, CDR1 is SQVTM, CDR2 ANQGSEA. The J segment lost 2 bases and the V segment lost 4 bases, leaving 8 bases of the junction unmatched. Here the CDR3 DNA reads TGCAGCGTTGGATTTCAGGGGGCCCACACAGATACGCAGTATTTT. Translating it yields CSVGFQGAHTDTQYF.

This clonotype was seen ten or more times. The chain employs TRBV7-9 and TRBJ2-7; D could derive from TRBD1 or TRBD2 (5 bases each). The V end was cut by 5 bases, the J end by 7 bases, with 21 bases between. CDR3 length: 15 residues. The germline V gene has CDR1 SEHNR and CDR2 FQNEAQ (reference sequence). This chain's CDR3 is CASSPHGGLLGEQYF. The CDR3 nucleotides are TGTGCCAGCAGCCCTCATGGGGGTCTGCTGGGTGAGCAGTACTTC.

This clonotype was observed a handful of times. The CDR3 nucleotides are TGTGCCAGCAGTTCGGGGACCCCCTACGGGAATGAGCAGTTCTTC. It is translated as CASSSGTPYGNEQFF. The rearrangement links TRBV12-3 or TRBV12-4 to TRBJ2-1; tentatively, D is TRBD1 or TRBD2 (5 bases each). The CDR3 extends over 15 amino acids. Trimming took off 4 bases at V and 7 bases at J, with 17 bases between the two ends.

Concerning this clonotype: This may arise from a read error, as a much more abundant clone is one base away. This chain connects TRBV6-5 to TRBJ2-7, with 8 bases identical to TRBD1. Germline assignment: CDR1 MNHEY and CDR2 SVGAGI. CDR3 size: 15 residues. J gave up 3 bases and V 2 bases, and 6 bases lay outside the gene matches. Here the CDR3 DNA reads TGTGCCAGCAGTTACGGGGGACAGGCTATCTACGAGCAGTACTTC. Residues: CASSYGGQAIYEQYF.

This clonotype was recorded many times. V and J are TRBV4-3 and TRBJ2-7; 7 bases match TRBD1. In germline, CDR1 is LGHNA, CDR2 YSLEER. This CDR3 region has 14 residues. V was pared by 2 bases and J by 0 bases, with 1 base of the junction left unmatched. DNA of the CDR3: TGCGCCAGCAGCCAACGGGACAGCTCCTACGAGCAGTACTTC. It yields the protein CASSQRDSSYEQYF.

This clonotype was picked up one time. This may stem from a read error, because a much larger clone lies one nucleotide away. The chain couples TRBV7-2 to TRBJ2-3; no definite D call. The CDR3 extends over 12 amino acids. Trimming took off 4 bases at V and 7 bases at J, with 9 bases between the two ends. CDR1 is SGHTA and CDR2 is FQGNSA in the germline V gene. CDR3 sequence: CASSSTWNTQYF. The CDR3 DNA follows: TGTGCCAGCAGCTCTACCTGGAATACGCAGTATTTT.

The chain uses TRBV3-1 and TRBJ2-7, with D hard to call. The CDR3 sequence is 15 residues long. Trimming pared 1 base from V and 2 bases from J, leaving 12 bases between. The germline CDR1 and CDR2 sequences are LGHDT and YNNKEL (reference sequence). In nucleotides, the CDR3 is TGTGCCAGCAGCCAAGCCCCCCCCACAGCCTACGAGCAGTACTTC. Translation gives CASSQAPPTAYEQYF.

This clonotype was counted at least ten times. The rearrangement links TRBV30 to TRBJ1-1; possible D gene TRBD1, 6 bases. The CDR3 spans 10 residues. Germline-derived CDR1 and CDR2 are GTSNPN and SVGIG (reference sequence). The ends were cut back, 4 bases at V and 7 bases at J, with 7 bases in the middle. The CDR3 DNA sequence: TGTGCCTGGATACAGGGTGAAGCTTTCTTT. Translation gives CAWIQGEAFF.

As for this clonotype: Being one base from a much bigger clone, this may be a read error. The V and J genes are TRBV7-2 and TRBJ2-7; 7 bases align to TRBD2. The CDR3 has 16 amino acids. Germline values: CDR1 SGHTA, CDR2 FQGNSA. Unmatched junction bases numbered 13, after V lost 2 bases and J lost 6 bases. The CDR3 bases are TGTGCCAGCAGCTTATGGGCCTGGGGCGGGAGTTTCGAGCAGTACTTC. Its translation is CASSLWAWGGSFEQYF.

Points on this clonotype: A read error may be the cause here, since a much bigger clone is one base away. The chain carries TRBV5-4 and TRBJ2-1, with no clear D. Per the germline V gene, CDR1 is SGHNT and CDR2 is YYREEE (reference sequence). Trimming pared 0 bases from V and 8 bases from J, leaving 12 bases between. This CDR3 contains 14 residues. The CDR3 DNA follows: TGTGCCAGCAGCTTGGCCTTCGCCCCCGATGAGCAGTTCTTC. Translating it yields CASSLAFAPDEQFF.

A remark on this clonotype: A single base separates this from a much larger clone, so it may be a read error. The gene calls are TRBV10-2 and TRBJ1-1; 8 nucleotides agree with TRBD1. V lost 5 bases, J lost 4 bases, and 6 bases stayed unmatched. There are 14 residues in the CDR3. The germline V gene encodes CDR1 WSHSY and CDR2 SAAADI. As DNA, the CDR3 is TGCGCCAGCAGTCAGGGGGCAGCGGCCACTGAAGCTTTCTTT. Translated, it gives CASSQGAAATEAFF.